This T cell receptor beta chain was obtained from a study of Ad26.COV2.S vaccination and SARS-CoV-2 variants. Treatment indicated: roughly 19 received Ad26.COV2.S at low or high dose, single or two shots; several received placebo; per-sample allocation not given. After the first vaccine or placebo injection, samples were drawn on day 63. Study-wide points: The TCR breadth and depth analyses may have produced an underestimate of total T cell responses.

Points on this clone: Its antigen is unknown.

Trimming pared 3 bases from V and 12 bases from J, leaving 21 bases between. Germline CDR1 is KGHSH and CDR2 is LQKENI. The CDR3 sequence is 14 residues long. Generated by immunoSEQ multiplex PCR, the TCRdb table keeps only in-frame clones and is missing some. The sample holds around 400,000 clones, 83% seen once. The sequencing used peripheral blood, collected in a trial of Ad26.COV2.S vaccine versus placebo. This receptor was obtained from a person aged 18-65 years who received the Ad26.COV2.S COVID-19 vaccine or a placebo. J is TRBJ2-7 and V is TRBV18; TRBD2 is a possible D gene (5 bases). The CDR3 DNA is TGTGCCAGCTCACCCCGGGCCCCGGAGGCGATAACGTACTTC. Protein product: CASSPRAPEAITYF.